These 13 T cell receptor beta chains were all obtained from the same sample, sequenced in a study of T cells in Graves' hyperthyroidism and ophthalmopathy. Amplification targeted TCR beta CDR3 regions from RNA transcripts. HTBI primers were employed in a first-round RT-PCR of the TCR CDR3. A single record per CDR3 protein comes from TCRdb applying MiXCR to the multiplex PCR reads. The sample holds 540,000 or so distinct CDR3 sequences; 15% to 19% are singletons and the top ten take around 7.3%. The sequenced sample consisted of blood. The source is a woman aged 25 to 45 with Graves' hyperthyroidism.

This chain links TRBV19 with TRBJ2-3, with D possibly TRBD1 on 6 matching bases. CDR1 is LNHDA, CDR2 SQIVND, per germline (reference sequence). Trimming cost V 6 bases and J 1 base, with 11 bases left between them. The CDR3 is made up of 14 amino acids. CDR3 nucleotides: TGTGCCAGTAGAGCGACAGGACGCACAGATACGCAGTATTTT. It encodes CASRATGRTDTQYF.

A few counts support this clonotype. J is TRBJ2-4 and V is TRBV4-1, with TRBD2 matching 7 bases. CDR1 MGHRA and CDR2 YSYEKL come from the germline V gene. J gave up 1 base and V 1 base, and 10 bases lay outside the gene matches. The CDR3 has 18 amino acids. In DNA form, the CDR3 reads TGCGCCAGCAGCCAAGGCCTCGGGCGGGAGAGGGCCAAAAACATTCAGTACTTC. This encodes CASSQGLGRERAKNIQYF.

This chain links TRBV15 with TRBJ2-7; D might be TRBD2 (6 bases). Germline assignment: CDR1 LNHNV and CDR2 YYDKDF (reference sequence). The CDR3 runs 16 residues. V lost 1 base, J lost 4 bases, and 17 bases lay in between. The CDR3 here is CATSRAGVEGRYEQYF. CDR3 bases: TGTGCCACCAGCAGAGCCGGGGTGGAGGGCCGGTACGAGCAGTACTTC.

This clonotype was observed a few times. The chain couples TRBV6-1 to TRBJ1-4; no clear D. V lost 6 bases, J lost 0 bases, and 8 bases lay in between. The CDR3 contains 14 residues. Germline V lookup: CDR1 MNHNS, CDR2 SASEGT. The CDR3 is CASRGPATNEKLFF. The CDR3 DNA reads TGTGCCAGCAGAGGTCCAGCAACTAATGAAAAACTGTTTTTT.

This clonotype has at least ten counts. This chain uses TRBV29-1 with TRBJ2-3; D unresolved. There are 14 residues in the CDR3. Germline V gene data show CDR1 as SQVTM and CDR2 as ANQGSEA. V shed 4 bases and J shed 6 bases, with 17 bases lying between them. Here the CDR3 DNA reads TGCAGCGTTGGCCGCCCGCCGCTGGCCGATACGCAGTATTTT. It encodes CSVGRPPLADTQYF.

This clonotype was recorded a few times. V gene TRBV19 combines with J gene TRBJ2-4; no definite D call. CDR1 is LNHDA, CDR2 SQIVND, per germline (reference sequence). V lost 5 bases and J 0 bases, leaving 11 bases between the germline ends. This CDR3 has 15 residues. The CDR3 sequence: CASSLGPLAKNIQYF. The CDR3 DNA follows: TGTGCCAGTAGTCTTGGACCGCTAGCCAAAAACATTCAGTACTTC. Full variable domain (remainder filled in from reference TRBV19 and TRBJ2-4): DGGITQSPKYLFRKEGQNVTLSCEQNLNHDAMYWYRQDPGQGLRLIYYSQIVNDFQKGDIAEGYSVSREKKESFPLTVTSAQKNPTAFYLCASSLGPLAKNIQYFGAGTRLSVL.

The chain combines TRBV20-1 with TRBJ2-1, with a weak D call TRBD2 (6 bases). The V gene lost 3 bases and the J gene lost 1 base, with 13 bases spanning the gap. The CDR3 has 15 amino acids. The germline CDR1 and CDR2 sequences are DFQATT and SNEGSKA (reference sequence). CDR3 protein: CSASAGFPSYNEQFF. The CDR3 DNA reads TGCAGTGCTAGCGCGGGGTTCCCTTCCTACAATGAGCAGTTCTTC.

This clonotype appeared many times. The V gene is TRBV10-3, the J gene TRBJ2-1; TRBD2 agrees at 8 bases. The CDR3 spans 15 residues. J gave up 0 bases and V 3 bases, and 1 base lay outside the gene matches. The germline V gene has CDR1 ENHRY and CDR2 SYGVKD. CDR3 in DNA: TGTGCCATCAGTGAAAGCGGGAGCTCCTACAATGAGCAGTTCTTC. This translates into CAISESGSSYNEQFF.

The DNA for the CDR3 is TGTGCCAGCAGTTACCAGACGTCGGGGCAGATTGAAGCTTTCTTT. Translation gives CASSYQTSGQIEAFF. This chain uses TRBV6-6 with TRBJ1-1, with D possibly TRBD1 on 5 matching bases. Germline CDR1 is MNHNY and CDR2 is SVGAGI (reference sequence). The CDR3 is 15 residues long. Trimming took off 2 bases at V and 7 bases at J, with 17 bases between the two ends.

The sample holds many counts of this clonotype. The V and J genes are TRBV20-1 and TRBJ2-7; tentative D call: TRBD2 (5 bases). In germline, CDR1 is DFQATT, CDR2 SNEGSKA (reference sequence). V lost 6 bases, J lost 2 bases, and 17 bases lay in between. CDR3 length equals 14 residues. Here the CDR3 reads CSAASGSGPYEQYF. The DNA of the CDR3 is TGCAGTGCCGCGTCGGGGTCTGGGCCCTACGAGCAGTACTTC.

The chain recombines TRBV6-6 with TRBJ2-2; D not certain. CDR1 is MNHNY, CDR2 SVGAGI, per germline (reference sequence). CDR3 length equals 15 residues. With 0 bases removed from V and 7 bases from J, the gap between germline ends came to 12 bases. The CDR3 is CASSYSTGAGGELFF. The CDR3 bases are TGTGCCAGCAGTTACTCTACCGGAGCAGGCGGGGAGCTGTTTTTT.

This clonotype was seen more than once but under ten times. One end of the junction is discordant with germline, which a read error may explain. The chain couples TRBV5-6 to TRBJ1-2; 9 bases are a match to TRBD1. The CDR3 sequence is 14 residues long. From germline, CDR1 is SGHDT and CDR2 YYEEEE. In DNA form, the CDR3 reads TGTGCCAGCAGCCTGACAGGGGGGAACTATGACTACACCTTC. Translation gives CASSLTGGNYDYTF.

This clonotype was observed a handful of times. V usage is TRBV20-1 and J usage is TRBJ2-4; 12 nucleotides match TRBD2. This CDR3 has 15 amino acids. V trimming: 6 bases; J trimming: 11 bases; junction bases outside the gene matches: 14. The germline CDR1 and CDR2 sequences are DFQATT and SNEGSKA (reference sequence). CDR3 sequence (DNA): TGCAGTGCGGCCGGGACTAGCGGGCCTGCGGCCGTTCAGTACTTC. Its translation is CSAAGTSGPAAVQYF.